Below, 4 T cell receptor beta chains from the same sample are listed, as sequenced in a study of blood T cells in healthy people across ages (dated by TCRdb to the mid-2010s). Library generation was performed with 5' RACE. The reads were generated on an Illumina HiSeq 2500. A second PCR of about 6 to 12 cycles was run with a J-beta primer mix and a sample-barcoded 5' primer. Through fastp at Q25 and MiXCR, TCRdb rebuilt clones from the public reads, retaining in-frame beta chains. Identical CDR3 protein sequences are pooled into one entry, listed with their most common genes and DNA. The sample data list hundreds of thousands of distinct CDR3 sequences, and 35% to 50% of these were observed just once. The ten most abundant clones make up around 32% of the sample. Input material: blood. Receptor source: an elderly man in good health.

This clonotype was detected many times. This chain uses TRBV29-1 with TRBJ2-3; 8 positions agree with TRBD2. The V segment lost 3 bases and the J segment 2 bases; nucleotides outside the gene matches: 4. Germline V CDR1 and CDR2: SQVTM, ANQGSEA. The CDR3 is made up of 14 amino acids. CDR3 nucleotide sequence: TGCAGCGTTGATGGCGGGGGGACCACAGATACGCAGTATTTT. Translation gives CSVDGGGTTDTQYF.

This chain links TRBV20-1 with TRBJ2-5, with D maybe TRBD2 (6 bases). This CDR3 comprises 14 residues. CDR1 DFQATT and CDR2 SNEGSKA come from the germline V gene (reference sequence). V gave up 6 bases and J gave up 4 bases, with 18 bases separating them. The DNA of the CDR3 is TGCAGTGCCCTACCGGGCCTGGGGGGAGAGACCCAGTACTTC. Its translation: CSALPGLGGETQYF.

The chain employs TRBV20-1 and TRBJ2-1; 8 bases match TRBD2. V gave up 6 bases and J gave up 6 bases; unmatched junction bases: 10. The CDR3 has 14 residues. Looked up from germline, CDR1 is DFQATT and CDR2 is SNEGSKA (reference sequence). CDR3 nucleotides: TGCAGTGCCCCGCCAGCGGGAGTTGGCAATGAGCAGTTCTTC. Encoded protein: CSAPPAGVGNEQFF.

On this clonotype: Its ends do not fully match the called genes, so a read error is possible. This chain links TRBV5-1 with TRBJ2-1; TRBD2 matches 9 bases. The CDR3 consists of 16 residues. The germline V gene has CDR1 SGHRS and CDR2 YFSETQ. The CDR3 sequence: CASSSAGGSSYDEQFF. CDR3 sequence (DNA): TGCGCCAGCAGCTCTGCGGGAGGGAGCTCCTACGATGAGCAGTTCTTC.